This record covers a single T cell receptor (beta chain). Its cognate antigen is unknown. The sample originates from a study of graft-versus-host responses after intestinal transplantation. For the study at large: Among the recipients, all got anti-thymocyte globulin induction and then tacrolimus and steroids for around three years.

This CDR3 has 10 residues. Trimming left V 7 bases short and J 3 bases short, with 4 bases between. The V gene's germline CDR1 is SGHNT and CDR2 YENEEA. Sequencing used immunoSEQ multiplex PCR; TCRdb keeps in-frame clones, though not all of them. The table has roughly 5,700 clones, around 74% seen once. Processing of graft tissue released intraepithelial and lamina propria lymphocytes. Whole-study results and caveats: Patients who carried graft-donor T cell macrochimerism also had high graft-versus-host to host-versus-graft clonal ratios in their allografts. Association was observed between peak circulating GvH clone levels and early post-transplant HvG declines. Ileal or blood samples showed some GvH clones first, and such clones were also found in recipient marrow.

The sequence was collected from a human patient who received an intestinal transplant, so some T cells may come from the graft donor. The chain couples TRBV11-3 to TRBJ2-7; D unclear. The starting material was ileum tissue, obtained 230 to 240 days after intestinal transplant. CDR3 sequence reads: CASKVYEQYF. CDR3 bases: TGTGCCAGCAAGGTCTACGAGCAGTACTTC.